These 2 T cell receptor beta chains were all obtained from the same sample, sequenced in a study of T-cell memory formation after mild COVID-19. A single record per CDR3 protein comes from TCRdb applying MiXCR to the 5' RACE reads. Here the sample spans approximately 580,000 distinct CDR3 sequences, around 20% being singletons. Material for sequencing was PBMCs or a T cell subset sorted from them (not recorded which). Source of these receptors: an adult woman who had mild COVID-19 (a few samples of this study predate the infection). Cell type and time point are not known.

V gene TRBV7-6 combines with J gene TRBJ1-1; TRBD1 is a possible D gene (5 bases). Germline V gene data show CDR1 as SGHVS and CDR2 as FNYEAQ. The CDR3 sequence is 15 residues long. V gave up 4 bases and J gave up 5 bases, with 17 bases separating them. This CDR3 is CASSSGPTGGTEAFF. CDR3 bases: TGTGCCAGCAGCTCCGGACCTACCGGGGGGACTGAAGCTTTCTTT.

This clonotype has a handful of counts. J is TRBJ2-1 and V is TRBV5-1, with 9 bases fitting TRBD2. The germline gives CDR1 SGHRS, CDR2 YFSETQ. Trimming cost V 3 bases and J 10 bases; bases outside gene matches: 2. The CDR3 is 12 amino acids. CDR3 protein: CASSSAGGEQFF. In DNA, the CDR3 is TGCGCCAGCAGCTCCGCGGGGGGGGAGCAGTTCTTC.